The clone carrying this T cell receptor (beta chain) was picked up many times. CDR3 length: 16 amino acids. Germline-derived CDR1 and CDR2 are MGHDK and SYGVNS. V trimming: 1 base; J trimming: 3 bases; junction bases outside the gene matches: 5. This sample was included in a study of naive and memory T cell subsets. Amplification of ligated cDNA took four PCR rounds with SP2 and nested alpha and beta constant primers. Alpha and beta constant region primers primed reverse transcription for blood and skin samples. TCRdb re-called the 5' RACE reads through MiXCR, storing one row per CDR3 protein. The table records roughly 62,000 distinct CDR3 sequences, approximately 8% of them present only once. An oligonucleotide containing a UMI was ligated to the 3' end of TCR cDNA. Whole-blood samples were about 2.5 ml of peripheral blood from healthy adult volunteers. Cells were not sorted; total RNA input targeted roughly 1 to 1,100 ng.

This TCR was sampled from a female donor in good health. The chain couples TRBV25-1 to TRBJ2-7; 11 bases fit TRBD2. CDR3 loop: CASSESTSGAYYEQYF. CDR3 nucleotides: TGTGCCAGCAGTGAATCGACTAGCGGGGCATACTACGAGCAGTACTTC.